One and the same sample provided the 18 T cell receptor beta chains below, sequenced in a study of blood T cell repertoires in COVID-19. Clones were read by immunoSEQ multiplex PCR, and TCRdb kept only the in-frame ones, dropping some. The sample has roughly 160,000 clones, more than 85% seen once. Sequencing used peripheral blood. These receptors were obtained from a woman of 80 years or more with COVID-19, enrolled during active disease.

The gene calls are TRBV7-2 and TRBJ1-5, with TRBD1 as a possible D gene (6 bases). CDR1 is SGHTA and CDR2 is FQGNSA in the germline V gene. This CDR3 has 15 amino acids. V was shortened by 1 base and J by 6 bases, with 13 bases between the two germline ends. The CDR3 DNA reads TGTGCCAGCAGCTTAGGAGGGGGGGCGGTTCAGCCCCAGCATTTT. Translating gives CASSLGGGAVQPQHF.

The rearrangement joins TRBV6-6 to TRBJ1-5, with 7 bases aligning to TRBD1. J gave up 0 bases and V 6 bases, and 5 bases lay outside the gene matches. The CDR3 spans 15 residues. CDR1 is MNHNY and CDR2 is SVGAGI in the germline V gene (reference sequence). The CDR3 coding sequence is TGTGCCAGCAGGGACCGGGACAGTAGCAATCAGCCCCAGCATTTT. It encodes CASRDRDSSNQPQHF.

CDR3 loop: CVTGDGNQPQHF. CDR3 in DNA: TGTGTGACAGGGGATGGTAATCAGCCCCAGCATTTT. The V call is TRBV28, the J call TRBJ1-5, with 8 bases that match TRBD1. CDR3 length: 12 amino acids. Germline V CDR1 and CDR2: MDHEN, SYDVKM. The full variable domain, rest sourced from reference TRBV28 and TRBJ1-5, is DVKVTQSSRYLVKRTGEKVFLECVQDMDHENMFWYRQDPGLGLRLIYFSYDVKMKEKGDIPEGYSVSREKKERFSLILESASTNQTSMYLCVTGDGNQPQHFGDGTRLSIL.

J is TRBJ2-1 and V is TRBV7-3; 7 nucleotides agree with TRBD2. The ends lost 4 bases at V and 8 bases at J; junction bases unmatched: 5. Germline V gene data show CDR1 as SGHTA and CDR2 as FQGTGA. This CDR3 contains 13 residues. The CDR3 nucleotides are TGTGCCAGCAGCTCCGGACGGGGGGATGAGCAGTTCTTC. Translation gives CASSSGRGDEQFF.

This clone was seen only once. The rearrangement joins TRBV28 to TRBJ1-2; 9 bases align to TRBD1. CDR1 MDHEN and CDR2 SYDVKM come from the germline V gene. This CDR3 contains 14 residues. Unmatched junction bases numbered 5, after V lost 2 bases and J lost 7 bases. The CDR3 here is CASSLITGGFGYTF. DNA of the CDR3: TGTGCCAGCAGTTTAATAACAGGGGGCTTTGGCTACACCTTC.

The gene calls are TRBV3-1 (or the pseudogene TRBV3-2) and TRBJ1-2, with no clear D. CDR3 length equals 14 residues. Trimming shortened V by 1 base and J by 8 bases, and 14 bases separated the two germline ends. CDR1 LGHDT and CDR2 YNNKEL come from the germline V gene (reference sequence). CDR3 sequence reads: CASSQGFVSSGYTF. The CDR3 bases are TGTGCCAGCAGCCAAGGATTCGTGAGTTCGGGCTACACCTTC.

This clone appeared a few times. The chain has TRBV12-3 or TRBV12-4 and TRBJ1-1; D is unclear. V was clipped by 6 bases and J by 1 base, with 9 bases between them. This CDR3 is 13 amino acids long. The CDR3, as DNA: TGTGCCAGCAGGGCGCCGGGGAACACTGAAGCTTTCTTT. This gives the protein CASRAPGNTEAFF.

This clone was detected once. CDR3 protein: CASSTTGVSYNEQFF. As DNA, the CDR3 is TGCGCCAGCAGCACGACAGGGGTCTCCTACAATGAGCAGTTCTTC. V usage is TRBV5-1 and J usage is TRBJ2-1, with 8 bases fitting TRBD1. Germline V CDR1 and CDR2: SGHRS, YFSETQ. V lost 4 bases and J lost 0; bases outside the gene matches: 3. This CDR3 comprises 15 residues.

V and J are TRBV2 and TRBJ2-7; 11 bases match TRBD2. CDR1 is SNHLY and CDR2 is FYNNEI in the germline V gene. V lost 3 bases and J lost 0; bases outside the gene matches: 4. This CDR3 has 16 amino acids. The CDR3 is CASSETSGIYSYEQYF. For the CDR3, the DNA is TGTGCCAGCAGTGAGACTAGCGGGATATACTCCTACGAGCAGTACTTC.

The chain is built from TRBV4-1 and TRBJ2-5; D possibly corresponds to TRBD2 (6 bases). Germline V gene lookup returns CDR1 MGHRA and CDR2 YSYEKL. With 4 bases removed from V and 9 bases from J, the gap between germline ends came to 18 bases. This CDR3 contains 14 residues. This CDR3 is CASSLKPGDGAQYF. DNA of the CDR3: TGCGCCAGCAGCCTTAAACCGGGGGATGGGGCCCAGTACTTC.

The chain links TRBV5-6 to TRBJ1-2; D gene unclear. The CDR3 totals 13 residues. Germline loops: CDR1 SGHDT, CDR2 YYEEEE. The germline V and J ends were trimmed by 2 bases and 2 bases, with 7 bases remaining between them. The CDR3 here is CASSLQANYGYTF. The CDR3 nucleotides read TGTGCCAGCAGCTTACAAGCGAACTATGGCTACACCTTC.

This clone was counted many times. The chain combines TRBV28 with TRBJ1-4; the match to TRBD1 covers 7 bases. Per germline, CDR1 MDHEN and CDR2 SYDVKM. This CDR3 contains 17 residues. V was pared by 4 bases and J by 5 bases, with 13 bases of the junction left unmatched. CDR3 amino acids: CASSSGGYGQVNEKLFF. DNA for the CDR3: TGTGCCAGCAGTTCCGGGGGATACGGACAGGTGAATGAAAAACTGTTTTTT.

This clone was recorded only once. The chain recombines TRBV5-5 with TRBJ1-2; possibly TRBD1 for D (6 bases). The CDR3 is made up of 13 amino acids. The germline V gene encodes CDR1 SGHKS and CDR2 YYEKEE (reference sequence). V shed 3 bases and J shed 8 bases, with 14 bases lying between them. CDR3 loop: CASSWDTERGYTF. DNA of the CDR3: TGTGCCAGCAGCTGGGACACCGAACGGGGCTACACCTTC.

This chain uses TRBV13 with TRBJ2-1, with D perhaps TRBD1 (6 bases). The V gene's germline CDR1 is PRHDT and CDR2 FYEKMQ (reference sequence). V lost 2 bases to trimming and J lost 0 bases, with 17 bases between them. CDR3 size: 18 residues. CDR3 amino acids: CASSLRWGRASSYNEQFF. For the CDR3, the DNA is TGTGCCAGCAGCTTACGCTGGGGGCGGGCGAGCTCCTACAATGAGCAGTTCTTC.

CDR3 residues: CASSQPDRGYNEQFF. The CDR3 nucleotides are TGTGCCAGCAGCCAACCAGACAGGGGGTACAATGAGCAGTTCTTC. V usage is TRBV4-2 and J usage is TRBJ2-1; 9 bases are shared with TRBD1. CDR3 size: 15 residues. V was pared by 2 bases and J by 4 bases, with 3 bases of the junction left unmatched. The germline CDR1 and CDR2 sequences are LGHNA and YNFKEQ.

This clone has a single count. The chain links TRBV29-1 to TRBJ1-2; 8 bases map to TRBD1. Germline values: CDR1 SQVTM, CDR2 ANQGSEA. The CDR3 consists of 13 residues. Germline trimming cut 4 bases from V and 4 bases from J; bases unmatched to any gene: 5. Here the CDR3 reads CSVGTGYTYGYTF. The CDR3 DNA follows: TGCAGCGTTGGGACAGGGTATACCTATGGCTACACCTTC. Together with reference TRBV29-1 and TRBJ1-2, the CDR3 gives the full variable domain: SAVISQKPSRDICQRGTSLTIQCQVDSQVTMMFWYRQQPGQSLTLIATANQGSEATYESGFVIDKFPISRPNLTFSTLTVSNMSPEDSSIYLCSVGTGYTYGYTFGSGTRLTVV.

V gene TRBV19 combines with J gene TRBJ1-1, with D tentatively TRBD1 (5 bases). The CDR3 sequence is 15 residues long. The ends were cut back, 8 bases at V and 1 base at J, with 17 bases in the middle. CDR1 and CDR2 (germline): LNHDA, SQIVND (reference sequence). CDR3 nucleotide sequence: TGTGCCAGTGGGCTTGGGCGGGGGAAGAACACTGAAGCTTTCTTT. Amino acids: CASGLGRGKNTEAFF.

Written as DNA, the CDR3 is TGTGCCAGCAGTCCATTACAGACCTACGAGCAGTACTTC. This gives the protein CASSPLQTYEQYF. The chain uses TRBV6-1 and TRBJ2-7, with unresolved D. CDR1 and CDR2 (germline): MNHNS, SASEGT. Deletions cut 5 bases from V and 2 bases from J, with 10 bases between. There are 13 residues in the CDR3.